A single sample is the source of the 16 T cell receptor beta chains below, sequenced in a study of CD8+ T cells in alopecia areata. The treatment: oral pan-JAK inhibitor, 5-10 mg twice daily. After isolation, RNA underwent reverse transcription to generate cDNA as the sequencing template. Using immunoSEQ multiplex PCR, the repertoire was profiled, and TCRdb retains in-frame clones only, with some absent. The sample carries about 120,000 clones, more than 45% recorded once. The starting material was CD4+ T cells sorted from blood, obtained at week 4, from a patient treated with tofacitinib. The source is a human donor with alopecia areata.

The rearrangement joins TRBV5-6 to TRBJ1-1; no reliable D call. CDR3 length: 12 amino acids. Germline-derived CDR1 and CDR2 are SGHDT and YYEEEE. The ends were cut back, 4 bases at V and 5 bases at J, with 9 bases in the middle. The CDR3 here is CASSMEGTEAFF. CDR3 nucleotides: TGTGCCAGCAGCATGGAAGGGACTGAAGCTTTCTTT. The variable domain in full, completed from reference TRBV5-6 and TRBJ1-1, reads DAGVTQSPTHLIKTRGQQVTLRCSPKSGHDTVSWYQQALGQGPQFIFQYYEEEERQRGNFPDRFSGHQFPNYSSELNVNALLLGDSALYLCASSMEGTEAFFGQGTRLTVV.

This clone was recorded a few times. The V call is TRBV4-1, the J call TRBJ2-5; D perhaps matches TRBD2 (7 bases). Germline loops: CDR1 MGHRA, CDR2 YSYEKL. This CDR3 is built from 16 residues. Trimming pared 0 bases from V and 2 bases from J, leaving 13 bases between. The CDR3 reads CASSQDLGGGQETQYF. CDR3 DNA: TGCGCCAGCAGCCAAGATCTGGGAGGGGGGCAAGAGACCCAGTACTTC.

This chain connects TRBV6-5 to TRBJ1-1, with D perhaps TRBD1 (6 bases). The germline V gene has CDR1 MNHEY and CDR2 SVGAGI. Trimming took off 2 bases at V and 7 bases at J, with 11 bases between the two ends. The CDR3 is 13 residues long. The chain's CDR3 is CASSYGSGVEAFF. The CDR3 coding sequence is TGTGCCAGCAGTTACGGGTCAGGGGTTGAAGCTTTCTTT.

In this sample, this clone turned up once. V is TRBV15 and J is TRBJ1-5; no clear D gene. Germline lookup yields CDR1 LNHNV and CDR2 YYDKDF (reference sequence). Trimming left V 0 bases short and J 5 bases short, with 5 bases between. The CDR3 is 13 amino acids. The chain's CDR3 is CATSRDQYQPQHF. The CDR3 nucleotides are TGTGCCACCAGCAGAGATCAGTATCAGCCCCAGCATTTT.

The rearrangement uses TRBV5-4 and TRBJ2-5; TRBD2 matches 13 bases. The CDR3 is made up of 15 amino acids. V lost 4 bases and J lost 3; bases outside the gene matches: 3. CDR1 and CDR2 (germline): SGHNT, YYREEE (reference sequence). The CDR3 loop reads CASSRTSGSEETQYF. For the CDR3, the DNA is TGTGCCAGCAGCCGGACTAGCGGGAGTGAAGAGACCCAGTACTTC.

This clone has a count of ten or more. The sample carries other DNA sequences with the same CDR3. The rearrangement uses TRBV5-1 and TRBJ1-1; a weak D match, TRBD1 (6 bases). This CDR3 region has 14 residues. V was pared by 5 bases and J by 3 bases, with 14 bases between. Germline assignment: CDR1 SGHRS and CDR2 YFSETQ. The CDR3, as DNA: TGCGCCAGCAGTTTACAGGGCGGTGACACTGAAGCTTTCTTT. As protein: CASSLQGGDTEAFF.

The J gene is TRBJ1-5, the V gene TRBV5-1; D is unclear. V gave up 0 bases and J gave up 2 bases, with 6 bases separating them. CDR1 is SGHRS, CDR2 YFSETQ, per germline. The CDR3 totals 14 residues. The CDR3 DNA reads TGCGCCAGCAGCTTGGATGGAGGCAATCAGCCCCAGCATTTT. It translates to CASSLDGGNQPQHF.

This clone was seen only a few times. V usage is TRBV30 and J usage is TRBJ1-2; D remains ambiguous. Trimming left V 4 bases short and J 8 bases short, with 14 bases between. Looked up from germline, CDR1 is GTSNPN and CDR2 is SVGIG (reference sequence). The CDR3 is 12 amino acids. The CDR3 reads CAWTAGSGGYTF. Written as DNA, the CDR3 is TGTGCCTGGACGGCAGGTTCGGGAGGCTACACCTTC.

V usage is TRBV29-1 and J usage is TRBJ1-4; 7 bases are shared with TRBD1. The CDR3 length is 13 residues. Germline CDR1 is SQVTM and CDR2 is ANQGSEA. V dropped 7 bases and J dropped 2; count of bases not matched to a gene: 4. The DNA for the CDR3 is TGCAGCGCCCAGGGGGTGACTAATGAAAAACTGTTTTTT. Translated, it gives CSAQGVTNEKLFF.

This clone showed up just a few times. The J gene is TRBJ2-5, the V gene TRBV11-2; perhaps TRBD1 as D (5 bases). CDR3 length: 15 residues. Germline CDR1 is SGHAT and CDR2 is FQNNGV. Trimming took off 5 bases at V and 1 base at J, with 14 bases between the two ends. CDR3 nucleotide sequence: TGTGCCAGCAGCGACCAGACAGTACTCCAAGAGACCCAGTACTTC. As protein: CASSDQTVLQETQYF.

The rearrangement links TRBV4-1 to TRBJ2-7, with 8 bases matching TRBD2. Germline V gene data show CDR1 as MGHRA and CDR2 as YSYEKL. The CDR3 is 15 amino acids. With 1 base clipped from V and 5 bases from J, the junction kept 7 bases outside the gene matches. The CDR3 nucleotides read TGCGCCAGCAGCCAAGCCCAAGCGGGAGTCAACGAGCAGTACTTC. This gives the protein CASSQAQAGVNEQYF.

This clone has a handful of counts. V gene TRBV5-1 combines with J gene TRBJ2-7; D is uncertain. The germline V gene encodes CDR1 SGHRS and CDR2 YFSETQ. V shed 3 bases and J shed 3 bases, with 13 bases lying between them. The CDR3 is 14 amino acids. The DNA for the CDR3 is TGCGCCAGCAGCTCCACCTCATTTTACTACGAGCAGTACTTC. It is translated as CASSSTSFYYEQYF.

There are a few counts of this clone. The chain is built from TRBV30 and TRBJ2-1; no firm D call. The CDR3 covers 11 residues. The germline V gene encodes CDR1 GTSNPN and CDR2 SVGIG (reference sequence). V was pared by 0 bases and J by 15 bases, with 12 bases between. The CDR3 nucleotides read TGTGCCTGGAGTGTGGCCCTTCAATGGTTCTTC. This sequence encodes CAWSVALQWFF.

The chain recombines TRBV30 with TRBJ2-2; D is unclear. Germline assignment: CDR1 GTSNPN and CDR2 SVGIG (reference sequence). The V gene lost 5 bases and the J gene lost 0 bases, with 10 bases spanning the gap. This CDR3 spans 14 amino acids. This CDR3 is CAWALGPNTGELFF. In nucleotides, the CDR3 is TGTGCCTGGGCCTTGGGTCCGAACACCGGGGAGCTGTTTTTT.

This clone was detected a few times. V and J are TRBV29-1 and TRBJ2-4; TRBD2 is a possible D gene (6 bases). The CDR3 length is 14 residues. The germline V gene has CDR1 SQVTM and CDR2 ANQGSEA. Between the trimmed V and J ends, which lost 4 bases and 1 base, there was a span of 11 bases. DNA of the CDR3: TGCAGCGTTGTCGGGAGAGTTGCCAAAAACATTCAGTACTTC. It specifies CSVVGRVAKNIQYF. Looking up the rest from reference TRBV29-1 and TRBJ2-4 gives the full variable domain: SAVISQKPSRDICQRGTSLTIQCQVDSQVTMMFWYRQQPGQSLTLIATANQGSEATYESGFVIDKFPISRPNLTFSTLTVSNMSPEDSSIYLCSVVGRVAKNIQYFGAGTRLSVL.

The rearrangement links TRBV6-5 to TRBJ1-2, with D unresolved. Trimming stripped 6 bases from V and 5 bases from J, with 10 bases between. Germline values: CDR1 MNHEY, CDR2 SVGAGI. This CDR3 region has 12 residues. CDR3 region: CASSSKKYGYTF. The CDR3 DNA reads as TGTGCCAGCAGCTCTAAGAAGTATGGCTACACCTTC.